The rows below give T cell receptor beta chains drawn from one sample of a study of CD8+ T cells in alopecia areata. TCRdb's table, derived via immunoSEQ multiplex PCR, lists solely in-frame clones and lacks some. The sample has 200,000 to 250,000 clones; around 65% are singletons. The starting material was CD4+ T cells sorted from blood, obtained around week 46, from a patient treated with tofacitinib. These receptors all stem from a human donor with alopecia areata. Both conserved end residues are part of each CDR3. D genes are given only for firm matches. The listing skips clone size in some rows; elsewhere it reads once, few, many or a size class.

>NA|TRBJ2-1|NA|TRBV25-1
TGTGCCAGCCGCGGAGCCACCGGGACTCCTGCCTACAATGAGCAGTTCTTC
CASRGATGTPAYNEQFF
>NA|TRBJ1-5|TRBD1|TRBV10-3
TGTGCCATCAGCGTCAGGGGGGAAGAGCAGCCCCAGCATTTT
CAISVRGEEQPQHF
>NA|TRBJ1-1|NA|TRBV27
TGTGCCAGCAGTTGGGGTGGGGGCACTGAAGCTTTCTTT
CASSWGGGTEAFF
>few|TRBJ2-7|NA|TRBV5-1
TGCGCCAGCAGCAGGGACGGTTACGAGCAGTACTTC
CASSRDGYEQYF
>NA|TRBJ1-6|NA|TRBV18
TGTGCCAGCTCACCATACGTGGACCGAAAGGATTCACCCCTCCACTTT
CASSPYVDRKDSPLHF
>NA|TRBJ2-3|TRBD1|TRBV29-1
TGCAGCGTTAAGGGGGCAAACACAGATACGCAGTATTTT
CSVKGANTDTQYF
>once|TRBJ2-1|TRBD2|TRBV30
TGTGCCTGGAGTGTACCTAGCGGGGGCTGGGGTGAGCAGTTCTTC
CAWSVPSGGWGEQFF
>few|TRBJ1-2|NA|TRBV4-1
TGCGCCAGCAGCCAAGAGACAGAGAAATCCTATGGCTACACCTTC
CASSQETEKSYGYTF
>NA|TRBJ1-2|TRBD1|TRBV27
TGTGCCAGCAGGACCGGGACAGACTATGGCTACACCTTC
CASRTGTDYGYTF
>NA|TRBJ1-2|NA|TRBV29-1
TGCAGCGTTGACGGCGCCGAGGGTGGCTACACCTTC
CSVDGAEGGYTF
>once|TRBJ2-7|TRBD2|TRBV5-1
TGCGCCAGCAGCTCAGGACTAGCGGGGGGGCCCGCCTACGAGCAGTACTTC
CASSSGLAGGPAYEQYF
>NA|TRBJ2-3|TRBD1|TRBV5-1
TGCGCCAGCAGCCATGCAGGGGGCTGGAGCACAGATACGCAGTATTTT
CASSHAGGWSTDTQYF
>NA|TRBJ2-1|NA|TRBV12-5
TGTGCTAGTGGCCCAGGAGCGGATCCTTACTACAATGAGCAGTTCTTC
CASGPGADPYYNEQFF
>few|TRBJ2-3|NA|TRBV19
TGTGCCAGTAGTCTCCGGGAGGATACGCAGTATTTT
CASSLREDTQYF
>NA|TRBJ2-1|NA|TRBV7-2
TGTGCCAGCAGCTTGTCGGGGGGCTTTAACAATGAGCAGTTCTTC
CASSLSGGFNNEQFF
>NA|TRBJ1-2|NA|TRBV29-1
TGCAGCGTTAGTTCGCCTAACTATGGCTACACCTTC
CSVSSPNYGYTF
>few|TRBJ2-3|NA|TRBV25-1
TGTGCCAGCAGTGAATTAGGGACAGATACGCAGTATTTT
CASSELGTDTQYF
>NA|TRBJ1-2|NA|TRBV5-1
TGCGCCAGCAGCTCCGGGTCCTCCTACACCTTC
CASSSGSSYTF
>many|TRBJ1-2|TRBD1|TRBV7-2
TGTGCCAGCAGCTCTACGCGGACAGGGGATGGCTACACCTTC
CASSSTRTGDGYTF
>NA|TRBJ2-5|NA|TRBV10-2
TGCGCCAGCAGTGAACATCCGGGATGGCAAGAGACCCAGTACTTC
CASSEHPGWQETQYF
>NA|TRBJ2-1|NA|TRBV9
TGTGCCAGCAGCGTAGTAAGTGTTGGTGAGCAGTTCTTC
CASSVVSVGEQFF
>NA|TRBJ1-2|NA|TRBV2
TGTGCCAGCAGTGGGAACGGCGCTAACTATGGCTACACCTTC
CASSGNGANYGYTF
>NA|TRBJ1-3|NA|TRBV29-1
TGCAGCGTTGAGTGGGGAGTTGGAAACACCATATATTTT
CSVEWGVGNTIYF
>NA|TRBJ2-3|TRBD2|TRBV6-5
TGTGCCAGCAGTTACGGCGGGGGGACCACAGATACGCAGTATTTT
CASSYGGGTTDTQYF
>NA|TRBJ1-2|TRBD1|TRBV25-1
TGTGCCAGCAAAGGGCAGGGGGACCCGTATGGCTACACCTTC
CASKGQGDPYGYTF
>NA|TRBJ1-1|TRBD1|TRBV29-1
TGCAGCGTACAGGGGGCTGTCACTGAAGCTTTCTTT
CSVQGAVTEAFF
>NA|TRBJ2-7|NA|TRBV7-2
TGTGCCAGCAGCTTAGGGTACAGGGTAAGAAACTACGAGCAGTACTTC
CASSLGYRVRNYEQYF
>few|TRBJ2-6|NA|TRBV5-6
TGTGCCAGCAGCTTTAGGGCTTCTGGGGCCAACGTCCTGACTTTC
CASSFRASGANVLTF
>NA|TRBJ1-1|TRBD1|TRBV6-1
TGTGCCAGCAGTACTTGGACAGGCGACACTGAAGCTTTCTTT
CASSTWTGDTEAFF
>NA|TRBJ1-1|NA|TRBV6-1
TGTGCCAGCCTAGACCTGAACACTGAAGCTTTCTTT
CASLDLNTEAFF
>NA|TRBJ2-7|NA|TRBV5-1
TGCGCCAGCAGCTTGGCCGGGACGTATTCATACGAGCAGTACTTC
CASSLAGTYSYEQYF
>NA|TRBJ1-2|NA|TRBV27
TGTGCCAGCGGCTTAGCTAACTATGGCTACACCTTC
CASGLANYGYTF
>once|TRBJ2-7|NA|TRBV29-1
TGCAGCGTTCGGATGCGACTACTCGGCTCCTACGAGCAGTACTTC
CSVRMRLLGSYEQYF